Shown below are 2 T cell receptor beta chains from a single sample sequenced in a study of cytomegalovirus exposure and HLA in healthy donors. Both 60 Vbeta primers and 13 Jbeta primers went into the PCR. Assay: immunoSEQ multiplex PCR; the TCRdb copy retains only in-frame clones and omits some. The table shows 110,000 to 150,000 clones, with 82% occurring only once. Sequencing was performed on PBMCs. The origin of the receptors is a woman between 40 and 55 years old in good health and CMV-seronegative.

In DNA form, the CDR3 reads TGTGCCAGCTCTTCCGGGACAACTAATGAAAAACTGTTTTTT. As protein: CASSSGTTNEKLFF. This rearrangement joins TRBV2 to TRBJ1-4; D unresolved. The CDR3 runs to 14 residues. V gave up 8 bases and J gave up 0 bases, with 10 bases separating them. Germline V lookup: CDR1 SNHLY, CDR2 FYNNEI.

CDR3 amino acids: CASSQGGRRGEQYF. CDR3 DNA sequence: TGCGCCAGCAGCCAAGGCGGGCGCCGGGGGGAGCAGTACTTC. The rearrangement uses TRBV4-1 and TRBJ2-7, with a possible D match to TRBD2 (6 bases). The germline CDR1 and CDR2 sequences are MGHRA and YSYEKL. CDR3 length: 14 residues. V was shortened by 1 base and J by 7 bases, with 14 bases between the two germline ends.